What follows describes a single T cell receptor (beta chain). No antigen is known for it. These data are taken from a study of T cell responses to AZD1222 COVID-19 vaccine. Germline-derived CDR1 and CDR2 are SEHNR and FQNEAQ (reference sequence). This CDR3 is built from 10 residues. Trimming removed 5 bases at V and 7 bases at J, with 5 bases between. Libraries were prepared by immunoSEQ multiplex PCR; TCRdb keeps only in-frame clonotypes and omits some of them. The sample contains roughly 180,000 clones, roughly nine tenths of which appear only once. General study results and limits: Baseline antibody screening turned up just six or seven seropositive AZD1222 recipients. The study found Spike-specific TCR breadth and depth rose after two AZD1222 doses. Donor demographics were predominantly white British with a female majority; clonal diversity may be underestimated. Reports indicate that nearly half of spike-specific TCRs are directed at unmutated variant regions.

The gene calls are TRBV7-9 and TRBJ1-1; D is ambiguous. The receptor was derived from an adult in good health. The sample in question was peripheral blood, obtained on day 0 of AZD1222 vaccination. This CDR3 is CASSSHEAFF. The DNA of the CDR3 is TGTGCCAGCAGCAGCCATGAAGCTTTCTTT.